A single sample gave rise to the 19 T cell receptor beta chains below, sequenced in a study of OX40 agonist ivuxolimab in advanced cancers. Assay used: immunoSEQ multiplex PCR; TCRdb lists only in-frame clones, some missing. This table holds tens of thousands of clones, 75% to 90% found once. Specimen: CD4+ or CD8+ T cells sorted from blood, collected in a trial of the OX40 agonist ivuxolimab. The receptors originated from an adult with an advanced solid tumor such as melanoma, head and neck, liver or kidney cancer.

This chain connects TRBV6-5 to TRBJ2-5, with TRBD2 matching 12 bases. Germline CDR1 reads MNHEY; CDR2 reads SVGAGI. The CDR3 totals 16 residues. The trim removed 4 bases at V and 5 bases at J, leaving 8 bases unmatched. The CDR3 DNA is TGTGCCAGCAGTTTGACTAGCGGGAGAGGTTGGGAGACCCAGTACTTC. Its protein product is CASSLTSGRGWETQYF.

The CDR3 bases are TGTGCCAGCAGTTTAAATATTTACGGGCGGGAGATCACAGATACGCAGTATTTT. Its protein is CASSLNIYGREITDTQYF. J is TRBJ2-3 and V is TRBV27, with 7 bases fitting TRBD2. From germline, CDR1 is MNHEY and CDR2 SMNVEV (reference sequence). This CDR3 spans 18 amino acids. V gave up 2 bases and J gave up 2 bases; unmatched junction bases: 13.

The chain has TRBV4-3 and TRBJ1-2; no firm D call. Germline lookup yields CDR1 LGHNA and CDR2 YSLEER. The CDR3 is made up of 15 amino acids. Deletions cut 0 bases from V and 8 bases from J, with 16 bases between. The CDR3 loop reads CASSQDRGVLRGYTF. The CDR3 nucleotides are TGCGCCAGCAGCCAAGATCGCGGGGTCTTGAGAGGCTACACCTTC.

The CDR3 DNA reads as TGTGCCAGCAGTGGCAGACCTCTAGCGCGAAGCTCCTACGAGCAGTACTTC. Amino acids: CASSGRPLARSSYEQYF. The chain links TRBV25-1 to TRBJ2-7, with a tentative D call TRBD2 (6 bases). The CDR3 runs to 17 residues. Trimming shortened V by 4 bases and J by 0 bases, and 19 bases separated the two germline ends. Looked up from germline, CDR1 is MGHDK and CDR2 is SYGVNS.

This chain joins TRBV28 and TRBJ2-5, with D possibly TRBD2 on 6 matching bases. Germline assignment: CDR1 MDHEN and CDR2 SYDVKM. The CDR3 has 15 amino acids. Trimming left V 2 bases short and J 5 bases short, with 15 bases between. The CDR3 sequence: CASSLMRGRGETQYF. The CDR3, as DNA: TGTGCCAGCAGTTTAATGAGGGGCCGGGGGGAGACCCAGTACTTC.

This sequence joins TRBV5-4 and TRBJ1-2, with unresolved D. The length of the CDR3 is 13 residues. V was cut by 1 base and J by 2 bases, with 6 bases left in between. The germline V gene encodes CDR1 SGHNT and CDR2 YYREEE (reference sequence). The DNA for the CDR3 is TGTGCCAGCAGCTTGAAGGTAAACTATGGCTACACCTTC. Translation gives CASSLKVNYGYTF.

This clone was detected only a few times. The chain combines TRBV6-1 with TRBJ2-7; maybe TRBD1 (7 bases). Germline values: CDR1 MNHNS, CDR2 SASEGT. The germline V and J ends were trimmed by 4 bases and 3 bases, with 16 bases remaining between them. This CDR3 spans 15 amino acids. The CDR3: CASSVRGGDSYEQYF. In nucleotides, the CDR3 is TGTGCCAGCAGTGTCCGCGGAGGGGACAGCTACGAGCAGTACTTC.

The rearrangement joins TRBV7-8 to TRBJ1-1, with 9 bases lining up with TRBD1. In germline, CDR1 is SGHVS, CDR2 FQNEAQ. V was clipped by 2 bases and J by 11 bases; unmatched bases: 12. CDR3 length equals 15 residues. CDR3 loop: CASSLTGGRLSVAFF. The CDR3, as DNA: TGTGCCAGCAGCTTAACAGGGGGCCGCTTATCGGTTGCTTTCTTT.

This chain joins TRBV9 and TRBJ1-3; D is possibly TRBD1 (6 bases). The V gene lost 0 bases and the J gene lost 4 bases, with 11 bases spanning the gap. Germline CDR1 and CDR2: SGDLS and YYNGEE. This CDR3 has 15 residues. CDR3 bases: TGTGCCAGCAGCGTAGAGGGGCAGGGGGGAAACACCATATATTTT. It codes for CASSVEGQGGNTIYF.

V and J are TRBV20-1 and TRBJ2-1, with D possibly being TRBD2 (5 bases). Germline V gives CDR1 DFQATT, CDR2 SNEGSKA (reference sequence). The germline V and J ends were trimmed by 3 bases and 9 bases, with 9 bases remaining between them. This CDR3 contains 11 residues. The CDR3 reads CSARVGGEQFF. For the CDR3, the DNA is TGCAGTGCTAGGGTTGGAGGTGAGCAGTTCTTC.

The chain uses TRBV7-8 and TRBJ1-1; D remains ambiguous. Trimming cost V 4 bases and J 0 bases, with 15 bases left between them. The CDR3 is made up of 16 amino acids. Per germline, CDR1 SGHVS and CDR2 FQNEAQ. The CDR3 loop is CASSSPASFMNTEAFF. CDR3 DNA sequence: TGTGCCAGCAGCTCCCCGGCCTCCTTCATGAACACTGAAGCTTTCTTT.

This sequence joins TRBV27 and TRBJ1-3; D remains ambiguous. Germline assignment: CDR1 MNHEY and CDR2 SMNVEV (reference sequence). This CDR3 is 15 amino acids long. Trimming took off 6 bases at V and 4 bases at J, with 16 bases between the two ends. The DNA of the CDR3 is TGTGCCAGCAGCCTGAGTCCTTTGGTCGGAAACACCATATATTTT. This encodes CASSLSPLVGNTIYF.

The chain joins TRBV5-6 to TRBJ1-5; no clear D gene. Between the trimmed V and J ends, which lost 4 bases and 1 base, there was a span of 12 bases. CDR1 and CDR2 (germline): SGHDT, YYEEEE. The CDR3 is 15 amino acids. This chain's CDR3 is CASSPRRWSNQPQHF. The CDR3 DNA follows: TGTGCCAGCAGCCCCCGCCGCTGGAGCAATCAGCCCCAGCATTTT. Complete variable domain (other parts from reference TRBV5-6 and TRBJ1-5): DAGVTQSPTHLIKTRGQQVTLRCSPKSGHDTVSWYQQALGQGPQFIFQYYEEEERQRGNFPDRFSGHQFPNYSSELNVNALLLGDSALYLCASSPRRWSNQPQHFGDGTRLSIL.

The V and J genes are TRBV5-1 and TRBJ2-1; 8 bases agree with TRBD2. The CDR3 covers 15 residues. V lost 3 bases to trimming and J lost 6 bases; unmatched junction nucleotides: 8. From germline, CDR1 is SGHRS and CDR2 YFSETQ. CDR3 DNA: TGCGCCAGCAGCTCCTCCGGGACTAGAGGCAATGAGCAGTTCTTC. This sequence encodes CASSSSGTRGNEQFF.

The chain's CDR3 is CATSRLNPYNTEAFF. The CDR3 coding sequence is TGTGCCACCAGCAGACTAAACCCGTACAACACTGAAGCTTTCTTT. The chain combines TRBV15 with TRBJ1-1, with D unresolved. Germline assignment: CDR1 LNHNV and CDR2 YYDKDF (reference sequence). Trimming took off 2 bases at V and 2 bases at J, with 12 bases between the two ends. This CDR3 spans 15 amino acids.

The rearrangement joins TRBV7-3 to TRBJ1-5, with D tentatively TRBD1 (5 bases). The ends were cut back, 5 bases at V and 5 bases at J, with 19 bases in the middle. This CDR3 is built from 16 residues. Per the germline V gene, CDR1 is SGHTA and CDR2 is FQGTGA. The CDR3 is CASSASNVLGDQPQHF. CDR3 sequence (DNA): TGTGCCAGCAGCGCGTCAAACGTCTTAGGGGATCAGCCCCAGCATTTT.

The rearrangement links TRBV7-9 to TRBJ1-1, with TRBD1 matching 7 bases. This CDR3 spans 17 amino acids. The V gene's germline CDR1 is SEHNR and CDR2 FQNEAQ (reference sequence). Trimming removed 1 base from V and 0 bases from J; junction bases left unmatched: 8. CDR3 DNA: TGTGCCAGCAGCTTAGTGCCTTTGGGACAGTTGAACACTGAAGCTTTCTTT. Protein: CASSLVPLGQLNTEAFF.

This chain links TRBV7-3 with TRBJ1-2, with D possibly matching TRBD1 (6 bases). The germline gives CDR1 SGHTA, CDR2 FQGTGA. The CDR3 length is 14 residues. The V end was cut by 2 bases, the J end by 6 bases, with 13 bases between. CDR3 sequence reads: CASSLSRGLDGYTF. CDR3 DNA: TGTGCCAGCAGCTTATCTCGGGGGCTCGATGGCTACACCTTC.

This clone appeared a single time. The V and J genes are TRBV4-3 and TRBJ1-1; tentative D call: TRBD1 (5 bases). This CDR3 has 15 amino acids. Germline CDR1 and CDR2: LGHNA and YSLEER. The V end was cut by 1 base, the J end by 1 base, with 10 bases between. The CDR3 sequence is CASSQGGTGNTEAFF. The CDR3 nucleotides read TGCGCCAGCAGCCAAGGCGGCACAGGGAACACTGAAGCTTTCTTT.